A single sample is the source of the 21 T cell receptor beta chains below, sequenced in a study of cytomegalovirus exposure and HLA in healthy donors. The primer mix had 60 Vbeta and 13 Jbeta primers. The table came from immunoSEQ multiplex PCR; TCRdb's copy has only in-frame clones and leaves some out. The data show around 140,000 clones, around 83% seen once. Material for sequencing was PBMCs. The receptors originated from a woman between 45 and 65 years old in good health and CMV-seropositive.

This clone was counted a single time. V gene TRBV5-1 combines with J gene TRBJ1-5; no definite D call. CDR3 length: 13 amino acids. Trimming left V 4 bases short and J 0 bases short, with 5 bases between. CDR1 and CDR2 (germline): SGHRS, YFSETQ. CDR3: CASSVDSNQPQHF. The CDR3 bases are TGCGCCAGCAGCGTAGATAGCAATCAGCCCCAGCATTTT.

The CDR3 DNA reads TGTGCCAGCAGCCCCCGGACAAACACCGGGGAGCTGTTTTTT. Its protein product is CASSPRTNTGELFF. The genes are TRBV9 and TRBJ2-2; TRBD1 might be the D (5 bases). The CDR3 covers 14 residues. V lost 4 bases to trimming and J lost 2 bases, with 9 bases between them. CDR1 is SGDLS, CDR2 YYNGEE, per germline.

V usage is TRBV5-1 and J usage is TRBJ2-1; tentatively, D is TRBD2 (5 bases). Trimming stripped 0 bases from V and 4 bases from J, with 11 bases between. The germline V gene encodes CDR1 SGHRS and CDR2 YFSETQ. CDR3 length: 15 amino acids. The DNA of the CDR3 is TGCGCCAGCAGCTTGGACGGGGTACCTTACAATGAGCAGTTCTTC. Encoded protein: CASSLDGVPYNEQFF. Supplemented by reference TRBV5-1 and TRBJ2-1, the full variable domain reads KAGVTQTPRYLIKTRGQQVTLSCSPISGHRSVSWYQQTPGQGLQFLFEYFSETQRNKGNFPGRFSGRQFSNSRSEMNVSTLELGDSALYLCASSLDGVPYNEQFFGPGTRLTVL.

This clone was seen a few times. The CDR3, as DNA: TGCGCCAGCAGCGAACCGACAGGGATGAATGAGCAGTTCTTC. Its protein product is CASSEPTGMNEQFF. J is TRBJ2-1 and V is TRBV4-1; 7 bases match TRBD1. J gave up 7 bases and V 5 bases, and 8 bases lay outside the gene matches. In germline, CDR1 is MGHRA, CDR2 YSYEKL. The CDR3 consists of 14 residues.

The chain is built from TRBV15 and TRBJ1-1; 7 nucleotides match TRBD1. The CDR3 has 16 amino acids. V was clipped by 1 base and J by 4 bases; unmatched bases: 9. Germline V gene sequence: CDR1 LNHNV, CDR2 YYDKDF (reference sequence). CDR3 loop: CATSRVGQGGGTEAFF. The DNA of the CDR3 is TGTGCCACCAGCAGAGTTGGGCAGGGGGGAGGCACTGAAGCTTTCTTT.

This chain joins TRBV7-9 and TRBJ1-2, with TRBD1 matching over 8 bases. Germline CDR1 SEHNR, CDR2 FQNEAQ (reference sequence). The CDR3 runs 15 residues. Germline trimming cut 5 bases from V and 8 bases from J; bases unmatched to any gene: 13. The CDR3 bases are TGTGCCAGCAGCCTGGGTCGGACAGGGCCGGAGGGCTACACCTTC. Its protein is CASSLGRTGPEGYTF.

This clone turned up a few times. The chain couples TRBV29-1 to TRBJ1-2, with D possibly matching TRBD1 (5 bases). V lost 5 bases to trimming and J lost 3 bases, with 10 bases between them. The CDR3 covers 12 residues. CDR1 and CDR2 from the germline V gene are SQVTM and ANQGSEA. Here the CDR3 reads CSVTDSHYGYTF. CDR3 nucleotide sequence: TGCAGCGTTACTGACAGCCACTATGGCTACACCTTC.

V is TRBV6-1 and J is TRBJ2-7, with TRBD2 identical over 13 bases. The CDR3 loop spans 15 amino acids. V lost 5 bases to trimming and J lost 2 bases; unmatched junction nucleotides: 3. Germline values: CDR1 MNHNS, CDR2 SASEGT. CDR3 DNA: TGTGCCAGCAGTTTACTAGCGGGAGGGCCCTACGAGCAGTACTTC. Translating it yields CASSLLAGGPYEQYF.

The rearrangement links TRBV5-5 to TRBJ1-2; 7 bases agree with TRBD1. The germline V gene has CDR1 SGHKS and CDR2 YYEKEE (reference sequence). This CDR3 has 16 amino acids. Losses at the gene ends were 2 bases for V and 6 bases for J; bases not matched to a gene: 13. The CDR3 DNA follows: TGTGCCAGCAGCTTACGTGCGGGACAGAGTTTGCATGGCTACACCTTC. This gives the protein CASSLRAGQSLHGYTF.

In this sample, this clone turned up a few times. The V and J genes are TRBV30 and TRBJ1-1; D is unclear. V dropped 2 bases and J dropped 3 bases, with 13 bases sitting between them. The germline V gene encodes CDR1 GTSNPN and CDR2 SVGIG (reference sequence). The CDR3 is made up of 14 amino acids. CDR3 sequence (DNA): TGTGCCTGGAGTATCATTGACGGGGACACTGAAGCTTTCTTT. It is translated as CAWSIIDGDTEAFF.

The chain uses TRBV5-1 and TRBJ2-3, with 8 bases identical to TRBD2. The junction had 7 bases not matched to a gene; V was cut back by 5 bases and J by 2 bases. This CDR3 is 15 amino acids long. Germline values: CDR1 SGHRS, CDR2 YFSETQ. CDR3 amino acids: CASRPTSGPTDTQYF. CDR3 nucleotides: TGCGCCAGCAGGCCTACTAGCGGTCCCACAGATACGCAGTATTTT.

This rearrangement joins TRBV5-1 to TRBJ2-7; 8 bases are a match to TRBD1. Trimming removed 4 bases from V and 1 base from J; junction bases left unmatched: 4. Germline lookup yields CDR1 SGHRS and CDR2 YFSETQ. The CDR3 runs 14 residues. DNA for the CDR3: TGCGCCAGCAGCGAACAGGGGGTGTCCTACGAGCAGTACTTC. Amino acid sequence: CASSEQGVSYEQYF.

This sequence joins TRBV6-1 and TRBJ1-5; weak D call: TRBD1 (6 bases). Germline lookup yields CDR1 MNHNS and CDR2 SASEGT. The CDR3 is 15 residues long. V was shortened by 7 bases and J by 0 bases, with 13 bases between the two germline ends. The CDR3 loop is CASKLQGGSNQPQHF. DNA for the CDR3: TGTGCCAGCAAGTTACAGGGTGGTAGCAATCAGCCCCAGCATTTT.

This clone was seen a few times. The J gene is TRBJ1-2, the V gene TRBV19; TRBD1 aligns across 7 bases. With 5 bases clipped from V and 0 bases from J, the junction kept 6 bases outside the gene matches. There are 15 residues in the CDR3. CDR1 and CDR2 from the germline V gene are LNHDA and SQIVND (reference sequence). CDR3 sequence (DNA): TGTGCCAGTAGTTTCAACAGGGGCGCTAACTATGGCTACACCTTC. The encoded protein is CASSFNRGANYGYTF.

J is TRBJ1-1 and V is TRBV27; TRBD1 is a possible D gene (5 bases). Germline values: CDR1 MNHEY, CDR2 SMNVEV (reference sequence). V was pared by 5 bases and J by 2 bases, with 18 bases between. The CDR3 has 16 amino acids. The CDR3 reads CASSPRAAGINTEAFF. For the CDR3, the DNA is TGTGCCAGCAGTCCCAGGGCAGCGGGAATTAACACTGAAGCTTTCTTT.

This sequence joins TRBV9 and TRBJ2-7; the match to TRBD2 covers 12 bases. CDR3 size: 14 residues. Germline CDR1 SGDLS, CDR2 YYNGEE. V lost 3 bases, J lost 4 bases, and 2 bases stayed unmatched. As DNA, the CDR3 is TGTGCCAGCAGCGCCGGACTAGCGGGGTACGAGCAGTACTTC. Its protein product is CASSAGLAGYEQYF.

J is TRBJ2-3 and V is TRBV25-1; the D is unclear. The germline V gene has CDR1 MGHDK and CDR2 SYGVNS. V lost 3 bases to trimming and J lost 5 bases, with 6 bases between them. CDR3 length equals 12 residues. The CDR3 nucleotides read TGTGCCAGCAGTGACCGAGGAGATACGCAGTATTTT. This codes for CASSDRGDTQYF. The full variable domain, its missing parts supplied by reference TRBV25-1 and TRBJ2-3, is EADIYQTPRYLVIGTGKKITLECSQTMGHDKMYWYQQDPGMELHLIHYSYGVNSTEKGDLSSESTVSRIRTEHFPLTLESARPSHTSQYLCASSDRGDTQYFGPGTRLTVL.

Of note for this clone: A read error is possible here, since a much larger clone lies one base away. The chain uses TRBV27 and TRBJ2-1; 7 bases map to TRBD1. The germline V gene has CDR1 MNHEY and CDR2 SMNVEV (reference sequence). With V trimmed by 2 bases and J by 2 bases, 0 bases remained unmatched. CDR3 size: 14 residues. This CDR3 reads CASSLGTAYNEQFF. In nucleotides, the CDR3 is TGTGCCAGCAGTTTAGGGACAGCCTACAATGAGCAGTTCTTC.

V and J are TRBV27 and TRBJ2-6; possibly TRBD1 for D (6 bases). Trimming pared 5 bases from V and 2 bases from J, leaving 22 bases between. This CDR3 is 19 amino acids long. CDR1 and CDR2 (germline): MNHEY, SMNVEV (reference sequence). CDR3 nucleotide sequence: TGTGCCAGCAGTATGACAGGCGGTTGGCAGGGAACTGGGGCCAACGTCCTGACTTTC. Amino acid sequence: CASSMTGGWQGTGANVLTF. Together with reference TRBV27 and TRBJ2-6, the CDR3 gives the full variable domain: EAQVTQNPRYLITVTGKKLTVTCSQNMNHEYMSWYRQDPGLGLRQIYYSMNVEVTDKGDVPEGYKVSRKEKRNFPLILESPSPNQTSLYFCASSMTGGWQGTGANVLTFGAGSRLTVL.

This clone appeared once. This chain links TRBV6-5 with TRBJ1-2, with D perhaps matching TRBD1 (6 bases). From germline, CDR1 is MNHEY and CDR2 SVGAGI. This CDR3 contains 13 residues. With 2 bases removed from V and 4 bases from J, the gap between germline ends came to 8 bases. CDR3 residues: CASSYDRIYGYTF. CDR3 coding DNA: TGTGCCAGCAGTTACGACAGGATCTATGGCTACACCTTC.

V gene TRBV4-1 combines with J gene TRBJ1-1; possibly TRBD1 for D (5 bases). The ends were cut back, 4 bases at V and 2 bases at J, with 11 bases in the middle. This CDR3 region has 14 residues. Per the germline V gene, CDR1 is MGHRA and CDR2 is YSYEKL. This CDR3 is CASSPRQGNTEAFF. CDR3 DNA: TGCGCCAGCAGCCCGCGGCAGGGTAACACTGAAGCTTTCTTT.